The 23 T cell receptor beta chains reported below all come from one sample, sequenced in a study of T cells in Graves' hyperthyroidism and ophthalmopathy. RNA transcripts provided the source from which TCR beta CDR3 regions were amplified. The primer set for the first-round RT-PCR of the TCR CDR3 was HTBI. TCRdb redid the calling of the multiplex PCR reads with MiXCR, one entry per CDR3 protein. The sample consists of about 360,000 distinct CDR3 sequences, about a sixth of them appearing once. Sequenced sample: blood. These receptors were collected from a young woman with Graves' hyperthyroidism that later progressed to Graves' ophthalmopathy.

This clonotype was seen more than once but under ten times. The rearrangement links TRBV2 to TRBJ2-5; D call uncertain. The CDR3 spans 14 residues. Germline-derived CDR1 and CDR2 are SNHLY and FYNNEI. V shed 6 bases and J shed 2 bases, with 13 bases lying between them. The CDR3 DNA follows: TGTGCCAGCAGCCCCGTCCGTAGTCAAGAGACCCAGTACTTC. Translated, it gives CASSPVRSQETQYF.

This clonotype has at least ten counts. The chain uses TRBV20-1 and TRBJ2-1; D is perhaps TRBD2 (7 bases). Germline assignment: CDR1 DFQATT and CDR2 SNEGSKA (reference sequence). CDR3 length equals 15 residues. Trimming pared 1 base from V and 0 bases from J, leaving 10 bases between. CDR3 in amino acids: CSARGGGGSYNEQFF. DNA of the CDR3: TGCAGTGCTAGAGGGGGGGGCGGCTCCTACAATGAGCAGTTCTTC.

This clonotype was observed at least ten times. The J gene is TRBJ2-3, the V gene TRBV20-1; D is perhaps TRBD1 (7 bases). Germline lookup yields CDR1 DFQATT and CDR2 SNEGSKA (reference sequence). Trimming left V 5 bases short and J 4 bases short, with 16 bases between. The CDR3 extends over 14 amino acids. CDR3 protein: CSAPRQGGADTQYF. CDR3 coding DNA: TGCAGTGCTCCTCGACAGGGAGGAGCAGATACGCAGTATTTT.

This clonotype came up a few times. V and J are TRBV19 and TRBJ2-1, with unresolved D. In germline, CDR1 is LNHDA, CDR2 SQIVND (reference sequence). Trimming shortened V by 3 bases and J by 6 bases, and 9 bases separated the two germline ends. CDR3 length equals 13 residues. DNA of the CDR3: TGTGCCAGTAGTATTTCAGGATCCAATGAGCAGTTCTTC. Translation: CASSISGSNEQFF. Full variable domain (missing parts from reference TRBV19 and TRBJ2-1): DGGITQSPKYLFRKEGQNVTLSCEQNLNHDAMYWYRQDPGQGLRLIYYSQIVNDFQKGDIAEGYSVSREKKESFPLTVTSAQKNPTAFYLCASSISGSNEQFFGPGTRLTVL.

This clonotype was seen at least ten times. The genes are TRBV27 and TRBJ2-7; 9 bases match TRBD2. The germline V gene encodes CDR1 MNHEY and CDR2 SMNVEV (reference sequence). V trimming: 6 bases; J trimming: 5 bases; junction bases outside the gene matches: 17. The CDR3 is 17 residues long. CDR3 residues: CASRLEVPGTSNHEQYF. CDR3 coding DNA: TGTGCCAGCAGGTTGGAGGTCCCCGGGACTAGCAACCACGAGCAGTACTTC.

This clonotype was seen at least ten times. V is TRBV11-2 and J is TRBJ2-7; either TRBD1 or TRBD2 may fit D (5 bases each). Germline CDR1 SGHAT, CDR2 FQNNGV. V lost 1 base and J 1 base, leaving 11 bases between the germline ends. The CDR3 has 15 amino acids. CDR3 loop: CASSLGGPPSYEQYF. The CDR3 DNA sequence: TGTGCCAGCAGCTTAGGGGGACCGCCGTCCTACGAGCAGTACTTC.

Concerning this clonotype itself: This may be a read error: a much more frequent sequence differs by one nucleotide. This chain uses TRBV20-1 with TRBJ2-3, with 9 positions matching TRBD2. In germline, CDR1 is DFQATT, CDR2 SNEGSKA (reference sequence). The V segment lost 6 bases and the J segment 6 bases; nucleotides outside the gene matches: 16. The CDR3 is 16 residues long. In DNA form, the CDR3 reads TGCAGTGCCAGGGAAAGAACTAGCGGGTCCGTGGATACGCAGTATTTT. Its translation is CSARERTSGSVDTQYF.

The V call is TRBV19, the J call TRBJ1-1; possible D gene TRBD1, 5 bases. The V end lost 4 bases, the J end lost 5 bases, and 20 bases lay between the germline ends. Germline values: CDR1 LNHDA, CDR2 SQIVND (reference sequence). There are 16 residues in the CDR3. The CDR3 loop is CASSTSVSRVGTEAFF. In DNA form, the CDR3 reads TGTGCCAGTAGTACCTCGGTGAGCAGGGTGGGGACTGAAGCTTTCTTT.

The rearrangement joins TRBV27 to TRBJ1-1; D gene unclear. The germline V and J ends were trimmed by 5 bases and 0 bases, with 10 bases remaining between them. This CDR3 comprises 14 residues. Germline V gives CDR1 MNHEY, CDR2 SMNVEV (reference sequence). The CDR3 loop is CASSPGLLNTEAFF. The CDR3 DNA reads as TGTGCCAGCAGTCCGGGCCTACTGAACACTGAAGCTTTCTTT.

Ten or more counts support this clonotype. The chain has TRBV27 and TRBJ1-6; D gene ambiguous. V lost 5 bases and J 7 bases, leaving 9 bases between the germline ends. The CDR3 consists of 13 residues. Germline V CDR1 and CDR2: MNHEY, SMNVEV (reference sequence). Here the CDR3 reads CASSSFGNSPLHF. CDR3 nucleotide sequence: TGTGCCAGCAGTAGTTTCGGGAATTCACCCCTCCACTTT.

For the CDR3, the DNA is TGTGCCAGCAGCCCGGGGCCTAGCGGTTACTACGAGCAGTACTTC. Protein product: CASSPGPSGYYEQYF. This rearrangement joins TRBV9 to TRBJ2-7; 7 nucleotides line up with TRBD2. The junction had 10 bases not matched to a gene; V was cut back by 4 bases and J by 3 bases. This CDR3 region has 15 residues. Germline loops: CDR1 SGDLS, CDR2 YYNGEE.

This clonotype showed up many times. The chain carries TRBV3-1 and TRBJ2-7, with D maybe TRBD1 (6 bases). Germline CDR1 is LGHDT and CDR2 is YNNKEL (reference sequence). Deletions cut 1 base from V and 5 bases from J, with 15 bases between. This CDR3 is built from 15 residues. Here the CDR3 reads CASSQAGYRANEQYF. The DNA of the CDR3 is TGTGCCAGCAGCCAAGCCGGTTACAGGGCGAACGAGCAGTACTTC.

This clonotype was recorded at least ten times. The J gene is TRBJ2-7, the V gene TRBV7-8; a weak D match, TRBD1 (6 bases). Germline V gives CDR1 SGHVS, CDR2 FQNEAQ. V gave up 5 bases and J gave up 2 bases, with 13 bases separating them. This CDR3 has 14 residues. DNA for the CDR3: TGTGCCAGCAGCCCAGGGGAAGGGGCCTACGAGCAGTACTTC. Protein: CASSPGEGAYEQYF.

This clonotype turned up a few times. The chain joins TRBV9 to TRBJ2-1; 10 bases fit TRBD1. The CDR3 has 15 residues. V was pared by 2 bases and J by 5 bases, with 4 bases of the junction left unmatched. Looked up from germline, CDR1 is SGDLS and CDR2 is YYNGEE. CDR3 coding DNA: TGTGCCAGCAGCGTGACAGGGGGCGGCCACAATGAGCAGTTCTTC. It is translated as CASSVTGGGHNEQFF.

In its sample, this clonotype was seen many times. The rearrangement joins TRBV7-8 to TRBJ2-7, with D tentatively TRBD1 or TRBD2 (5 bases each). The ends were cut back, 1 base at V and 7 bases at J, with 11 bases in the middle. Germline V gene lookup returns CDR1 SGHVS and CDR2 FQNEAQ. CDR3 length equals 13 residues. The CDR3 sequence: CASSLVGESEQYF. CDR3 DNA sequence: TGTGCCAGCAGCTTAGTAGGGGAGTCTGAGCAGTACTTC.

This clonotype was detected ten times or more. This chain joins TRBV4-2 and TRBJ2-3; D gene ambiguous. Trimming took off 0 bases at V and 5 bases at J, with 15 bases between the two ends. This CDR3 is built from 16 residues. In germline, CDR1 is LGHNA, CDR2 YNFKEQ. CDR3 loop: CASSQDLTPDLDTQYF. CDR3 DNA sequence: TGTGCCAGCAGCCAAGATCTAACACCAGATTTAGATACGCAGTATTTT.

Many counts were recorded for this clonotype. The chain uses TRBV27 and TRBJ1-1; D not certain. Germline lookup yields CDR1 MNHEY and CDR2 SMNVEV (reference sequence). The V gene lost 4 bases and the J gene lost 4 bases, with 7 bases spanning the gap. CDR3 length: 12 residues. CDR3 loop: CASSSEGTEAFF. For the CDR3, the DNA is TGTGCCAGCAGTTCGGAGGGCACTGAAGCTTTCTTT.

This chain connects TRBV4-1 to TRBJ2-3, with TRBD1 matching 9 bases. Germline-derived CDR1 and CDR2 are MGHRA and YSYEKL. The CDR3 covers 14 residues. J lost 4 bases, V lost 3 bases, and 2 bases had no gene match. For the CDR3, the DNA is TGCGCCAGCAGCCAGTGGACAGGGGCAGATACGCAGTATTTT. This codes for CASSQWTGADTQYF.

This clonotype was detected many times. The chain recombines TRBV18 with TRBJ1-1; 7 bases agree with TRBD1. The CDR3 is made up of 16 amino acids. V dropped 1 base and J dropped 1; count of bases not matched to a gene: 6. The germline CDR1 and CDR2 sequences are KGHSH and LQKENI. CDR3 sequence reads: CASSPRRTGENTEAFF. The CDR3 DNA sequence: TGTGCCAGCTCACCACGTCGCACAGGGGAGAACACTGAAGCTTTCTTT.

The sample holds many counts of this clonotype. V is TRBV20-1 and J is TRBJ2-1, with TRBD2 matching 15 bases. The CDR3 loop spans 15 amino acids. The trim removed 5 bases at V and 4 bases at J, leaving 3 bases unmatched. Germline-derived CDR1 and CDR2 are DFQATT and SNEGSKA (reference sequence). The CDR3 sequence is CSAGGLAGGYNEQFF. The CDR3 DNA reads TGCAGTGCTGGGGGACTAGCGGGAGGTTACAATGAGCAGTTCTTC.

This clonotype appeared a few times. The chain links TRBV30 to TRBJ1-4; D uncertain. The V end lost 3 bases, the J end lost 0 bases, and 8 bases lay between the germline ends. The CDR3 contains 14 residues. Germline CDR1 is GTSNPN and CDR2 is SVGIG (reference sequence). The CDR3 spells CAWSPSSTNEKLFF. The CDR3, as DNA: TGTGCCTGGAGCCCTTCTTCAACTAATGAAAAACTGTTTTTT.

This clonotype was seen more than once but under ten times. The chain is built from TRBV6-1 and TRBJ1-1; no firm D call. V gave up 6 bases and J gave up 8 bases, with 22 bases separating them. The CDR3 runs 15 residues. The germline V gene has CDR1 MNHNS and CDR2 SASEGT. CDR3 amino acids: CASSATPMTYLEAFF. The CDR3 DNA sequence: TGTGCCAGCAGCGCTACTCCTATGACGTACCTCGAAGCTTTCTTT.

This clonotype was counted at least ten times. V usage is TRBV5-1 and J usage is TRBJ2-3; D not certain. The germline V and J ends were trimmed by 2 bases and 0 bases, with 7 bases remaining between them. The CDR3 consists of 14 residues. Germline CDR1 reads SGHRS; CDR2 reads YFSETQ. The CDR3 DNA sequence: TGCGCCAGCAGCTTTTACGGAAGCACAGATACGCAGTATTTT. Encoded protein: CASSFYGSTDTQYF.